A single sample gave rise to the 28 T cell receptor beta chains below, sequenced in a study of OX40 agonist ivuxolimab in advanced cancers. Data came from immunoSEQ multiplex PCR; TCRdb stores just in-frame clones and leaves some out. The sample records roughly 60,000 clones, around 83% being singletons. Sequences were derived from CD4+ or CD8+ T cells sorted from blood, sampled in a trial of the OX40 agonist ivuxolimab. The receptors derive from an adult with an advanced solid tumor such as melanoma, head and neck, liver or kidney cancer.

This chain joins TRBV28 and TRBJ2-3, with a weak D call TRBD2 (7 bases). The CDR3 runs 15 residues. In germline, CDR1 is MDHEN, CDR2 SYDVKM. V lost 5 bases and J 6 bases, leaving 18 bases between the germline ends. The CDR3 here is CASSLTRGGLDTQYF. DNA of the CDR3: TGTGCCAGCAGTCTCACTAGGGGGGGCCTTGATACGCAGTATTTT.

This clone was detected a few times. The chain has TRBV28 and TRBJ1-2, with unresolved D. The germline gives CDR1 MDHEN, CDR2 SYDVKM. The CDR3 length is 13 residues. The V end was cut by 5 bases, the J end by 4 bases, with 11 bases between. The CDR3 sequence is CASSLTAGYGYTF. Written as DNA, the CDR3 is TGTGCCAGCAGTCTTACAGCGGGCTATGGCTACACCTTC.

V and J are TRBV5-1 and TRBJ1-2; tentative D call: TRBD1 (6 bases). V lost 0 bases and J lost 8, with 11 bases in between. Germline assignment: CDR1 SGHRS and CDR2 YFSETQ. The CDR3 consists of 13 residues. CDR3 loop: CASSLEQGLGYTF. In DNA, the CDR3 is TGCGCCAGCAGCTTGGAACAGGGTCTGGGCTACACCTTC.

There are a few counts of this clone. The chain couples TRBV5-5 to TRBJ2-1; TRBD1 matches at 10 bases. The CDR3 has 12 residues. The germline gives CDR1 SGHKS, CDR2 YYEKEE (reference sequence). The J segment lost 8 bases and the V segment lost 4 bases, leaving 0 bases of the junction unmatched. CDR3 residues: CASSGTGDEQFF. DNA of the CDR3: TGTGCCAGCAGCGGGACAGGGGATGAGCAGTTCTTC.

The chain carries TRBV2 and TRBJ1-6, with D unresolved. Germline loops: CDR1 SNHLY, CDR2 FYNNEI. The V end was cut by 3 bases, the J end by 0 bases, with 6 bases between. This CDR3 has 15 residues. CDR3 nucleotide sequence: TGTGCCAGCAGTGATGGGAGCTCCTATAATTCACCCCTCCACTTT. Its translation: CASSDGSSYNSPLHF.

The genes are TRBV7-8 and TRBJ1-2; D not resolved. CDR1 is SGHVS and CDR2 is FQNEAQ in the germline V gene. This CDR3 spans 16 amino acids. V lost 6 bases and J 4 bases, leaving 21 bases between the germline ends. CDR3 sequence: CASSPHPLGGLYGYTF. In DNA form, the CDR3 reads TGTGCCAGCAGTCCTCACCCCCTTGGTGGGCTCTATGGCTACACCTTC.

The V call is TRBV4-1, the J call TRBJ1-4; TRBD1 matches at 9 bases. CDR3 length equals 15 residues. Germline CDR1 and CDR2: MGHRA and YSYEKL. After removal of 0 bases from V and 4 bases from J, the junction contained 0 bases not matched to a gene. Here the CDR3 DNA reads TGCGCCAGCAGCCAAGAGGACAGGGGTAATGAAAAACTGTTTTTT. This codes for CASSQEDRGNEKLFF.

This chain uses TRBV18 with TRBJ1-1; the D is unclear. Trimming took off 0 bases at V and 2 bases at J, with 10 bases between the two ends. Germline CDR1 and CDR2: KGHSH and LQKENI. This CDR3 has 15 residues. CDR3 nucleotides: TGTGCCAGCTCACCACCGACGGGTGGTAACACTGAAGCTTTCTTT. Its translation is CASSPPTGGNTEAFF.

This clone appeared a few times. This chain joins TRBV19 and TRBJ1-5; a weak D match, TRBD1 (6 bases). Germline V gene data show CDR1 as LNHDA and CDR2 as SQIVND (reference sequence). The CDR3 is made up of 14 amino acids. V was trimmed by 5 bases and J by 2 bases, leaving 10 bases between them. The CDR3 protein is CASSRGGGNQPQHF. The CDR3 DNA is TGTGCCAGTAGTCGAGGGGGAGGCAATCAGCCCCAGCATTTT. Supplemented by reference TRBV19 and TRBJ1-5, the full variable domain reads DGGITQSPKYLFRKEGQNVTLSCEQNLNHDAMYWYRQDPGQGLRLIYYSQIVNDFQKGDIAEGYSVSREKKESFPLTVTSAQKNPTAFYLCASSRGGGNQPQHFGDGTRLSIL.

This chain connects TRBV6-5 to TRBJ1-4, with a tentative D call TRBD1 (5 bases). This CDR3 comprises 16 residues. V lost 1 base and J 0 bases, leaving 9 bases between the germline ends. Per the germline V gene, CDR1 is MNHEY and CDR2 is SVGAGI. The CDR3 nucleotides are TGTGCCAGCAGTTACTGGGGGAAAGCAACTAATGAAAAACTGTTTTTT. Its translation is CASSYWGKATNEKLFF.

This clone has only a few counts. The V gene is TRBV30, the J gene TRBJ2-5, with D perhaps TRBD2 (5 bases). Trimming removed 0 bases from V and 4 bases from J, with 6 bases in between. CDR3 size: 12 residues. CDR1 is GTSNPN, CDR2 SVGIG, per germline (reference sequence). The CDR3 nucleotides read TGTGCCTGGAGTGTAGGAGGAGAGACCCAGTACTTC. Translation: CAWSVGGETQYF.

This chain connects TRBV19 to TRBJ2-4; TRBD1 matches at 9 bases. Germline CDR1 and CDR2: LNHDA and SQIVND (reference sequence). The CDR3 extends over 15 amino acids. After removal of 4 bases from V and 4 bases from J, the junction contained 5 bases not matched to a gene. CDR3 bases: TGTGCCAGTAGTACCCGACAGGGGGAGAAAAACATTCAGTACTTC. Its protein product is CASSTRQGEKNIQYF. The full variable domain, its missing parts supplied by reference TRBV19 and TRBJ2-4, is DGGITQSPKYLFRKEGQNVTLSCEQNLNHDAMYWYRQDPGQGLRLIYYSQIVNDFQKGDIAEGYSVSREKKESFPLTVTSAQKNPTAFYLCASSTRQGEKNIQYFGAGTRLSVL.

V and J are TRBV6-5 and TRBJ1-4; D is unclear. The germline CDR1 and CDR2 sequences are MNHEY and SVGAGI. The V end lost 5 bases, the J end lost 7 bases, and 11 bases lay between the germline ends. This CDR3 region has 13 residues. The CDR3 is CASSPGPAEKLFF. The DNA for the CDR3 is TGTGCCAGCAGTCCCGGGCCCGCTGAAAAACTGTTTTTT.

The chain recombines TRBV7-8 with TRBJ1-5, with 8 nucleotides matching TRBD1. V shed 5 bases, J shed 2 bases, and the junction held 8 bases outside the gene matches. Germline V gives CDR1 SGHVS, CDR2 FQNEAQ. The CDR3 length is 16 residues. The CDR3 DNA follows: TGTGCCAGCAGCGAGGACAGGGTTGGGGGCAATCAGCCCCAGCATTTT. Translated: CASSEDRVGGNQPQHF.

The V gene is TRBV5-1, the J gene TRBJ1-4; TRBD1 agrees at 9 bases. Germline assignment: CDR1 SGHRS and CDR2 YFSETQ. The V segment lost 2 bases and the J segment 8 bases; nucleotides outside the gene matches: 10. This CDR3 comprises 16 residues. CDR3 region: CASSFLPQGADEKLFF. DNA of the CDR3: TGCGCCAGCAGCTTTCTCCCACAGGGGGCGGACGAAAAACTGTTTTTT.

V gene TRBV28 combines with J gene TRBJ2-7; tentative D call: TRBD2 (6 bases). The CDR3 spans 15 residues. With 4 bases removed from V and 0 bases from J, the gap between germline ends came to 13 bases. The germline CDR1 and CDR2 sequences are MDHEN and SYDVKM. The CDR3: CASSSRDGGSYEQYF. CDR3 bases: TGTGCCAGCAGTTCCCGGGACGGGGGCTCCTACGAGCAGTACTTC.

Of note for this clone: A single base separates this from a much larger clone, so it may be a read error. The CDR3 loop is CASSQESALERSEQYF. DNA of the CDR3: TGCGCCAGCAGCCAAGAATCGGCCCTCGAACGGTCTGAGCAGTACTTC. V is TRBV7-9 and J is TRBJ2-5; D is unresolved. The germline CDR1 and CDR2 sequences are SEHNR and FQNEAQ (reference sequence). This CDR3 has 16 amino acids.

V usage is TRBV10-3 and J usage is TRBJ2-2, with 8 bases identical to TRBD2. Per the germline V gene, CDR1 is ENHRY and CDR2 is SYGVKD. The CDR3 totals 14 residues. V shed 8 bases and J 3 bases; nucleotides not matched to a gene: 5. For the CDR3, the DNA is TGTGCCATCGCCCCGGGGGGGCACACCGGGGAGCTGTTTTTT. Encoded protein: CAIAPGGHTGELFF.

The chain couples TRBV5-8 to TRBJ2-6; D might be TRBD1 (5 bases). V gave up 2 bases and J gave up 1 base, with 7 bases separating them. This CDR3 contains 15 residues. CDR1 and CDR2 from the germline V gene are SGHTS and YDEGEE. CDR3 coding DNA: TGTGCCAGCAGCTTCAAGGGGTCTGGGGCCAACGTCCTGACTTTC. Protein: CASSFKGSGANVLTF.

The chain uses TRBV4-2 and TRBJ2-2; 10 nucleotides line up with TRBD2. V was pared by 4 bases and J by 0 bases, with 5 bases of the junction left unmatched. The CDR3 contains 17 residues. Germline CDR1 is LGHNA and CDR2 is YNFKEQ. The CDR3 reads CASSRGAGGPNTGELFF. For the CDR3, the DNA is TGTGCCAGCAGCCGGGGAGCGGGAGGGCCGAACACCGGGGAGCTGTTTTTT.

The rearrangement links TRBV19 to TRBJ2-2, with TRBD1 identical over 9 bases. From germline, CDR1 is LNHDA and CDR2 SQIVND (reference sequence). The CDR3 extends over 14 amino acids. V lost 9 bases, J lost 5 bases, and 7 bases stayed unmatched. CDR3: CASEDRGGTGELFF. DNA for the CDR3: TGTGCCAGCGAGGACAGGGGAGGAACCGGGGAGCTGTTTTTT. Looking up the rest from reference TRBV19 and TRBJ2-2 gives the full variable domain: DGGITQSPKYLFRKEGQNVTLSCEQNLNHDAMYWYRQDPGQGLRLIYYSQIVNDFQKGDIAEGYSVSREKKESFPLTVTSAQKNPTAFYLCASEDRGGTGELFFGEGSRLTVL.

This clone was observed a few times. This chain's CDR3 is CASSVVEWSPYGYTF. The CDR3 region has the DNA TGTGCCAGCAGCGTAGTGGAGTGGAGTCCGTATGGCTACACCTTC. The chain uses TRBV9 and TRBJ1-2; D is unclear. Germline CDR1 is SGDLS and CDR2 is YYNGEE. The V end was cut by 0 bases, the J end by 5 bases, with 14 bases between. This CDR3 has 15 amino acids. Full variable domain (missing parts from reference TRBV9 and TRBJ1-2): DSGVTQTPKHLITATGQRVTLRCSPRSGDLSVYWYQQSLDQGLQFLIQYYNGEERAKGNILERFSAQQFPDLHSELNLSSLELGDSALYFCASSVVEWSPYGYTFGSGTRLTVV.

The rearrangement uses TRBV10-3 and TRBJ2-1; 10 bases are a match to TRBD2. The CDR3 is 16 amino acids. In germline, CDR1 is ENHRY, CDR2 SYGVKD. Trimming cost V 6 bases and J 4 bases; bases outside gene matches: 9. CDR3 DNA: TGTGCCATCAGCGCTAGCGGGACTAGCGTATACAATGAGCAGTTCTTC. Protein product: CAISASGTSVYNEQFF.

V and J are TRBV5-1 and TRBJ2-3; 11 nucleotides agree with TRBD1. CDR1 is SGHRS and CDR2 is YFSETQ in the germline V gene. The length of the CDR3 is 17 residues. V was pared by 0 bases and J by 0 bases, with 3 bases of the junction left unmatched. The CDR3 protein is CASSLAGQGDSTDTQYF. The CDR3 region has the DNA TGCGCCAGCAGCTTGGCGGGACAGGGGGATAGCACAGATACGCAGTATTTT.

CDR3 nucleotide sequence: TGTGCCAGCAGAGAACGGAGCTCCTACGAGCAGTACTTC. It is translated as CASRERSSYEQYF. The chain joins TRBV5-4 to TRBJ2-7; D gene ambiguous. CDR3 length: 13 amino acids. The V end lost 5 bases, the J end lost 0 bases, and 9 bases lay between the germline ends. Germline values: CDR1 SGHNT, CDR2 YYREEE (reference sequence).

The genes are TRBV5-5 and TRBJ1-2; D remains unclear. This CDR3 comprises 12 residues. Per germline, CDR1 SGHKS and CDR2 YYEKEE (reference sequence). V was shortened by 0 bases and J by 4 bases, with 4 bases between the two germline ends. CDR3 coding DNA: TGTGCCAGCAGCTTGGTGTTCTATGGCTACACCTTC. Its protein product is CASSLVFYGYTF.

The chain joins TRBV30 to TRBJ1-4, with a weak D call TRBD1 (5 bases). Germline CDR1 and CDR2: GTSNPN and SVGIG (reference sequence). The germline V and J ends were trimmed by 2 bases and 6 bases, with 13 bases remaining between them. The CDR3 covers 14 residues. The CDR3 coding sequence is TGTGCCTGGAGTTGGGGGGAATTGGATGAAAAACTGTTTTTT. Protein product: CAWSWGELDEKLFF.

In this sample, this clone turned up once. The rearrangement links TRBV27 to TRBJ2-2; 12 bases match TRBD2. CDR1 MNHEY and CDR2 SMNVEV come from the germline V gene (reference sequence). The length of the CDR3 is 19 residues. V lost 1 base and J lost 1; bases outside the gene matches: 7. Here the CDR3 reads CASSLFGLAGPVNTGELFF. CDR3 nucleotides: TGTGCCAGCAGTTTATTCGGACTAGCGGGACCTGTGAACACCGGGGAGCTGTTTTTT.